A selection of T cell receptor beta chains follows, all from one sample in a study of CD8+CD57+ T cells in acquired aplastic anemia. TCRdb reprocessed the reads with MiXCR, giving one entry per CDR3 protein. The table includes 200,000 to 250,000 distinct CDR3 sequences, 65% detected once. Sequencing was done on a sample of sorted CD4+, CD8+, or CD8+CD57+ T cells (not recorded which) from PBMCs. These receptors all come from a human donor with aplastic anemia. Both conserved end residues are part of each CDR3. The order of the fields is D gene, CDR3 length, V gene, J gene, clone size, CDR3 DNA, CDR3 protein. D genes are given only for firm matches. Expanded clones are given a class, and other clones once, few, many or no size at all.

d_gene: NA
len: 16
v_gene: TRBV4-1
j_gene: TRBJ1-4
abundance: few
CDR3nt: TGCGCCAGCAGCCAACTCCCCGGGGGCCCAGATGAAAAACTGTTTTTT
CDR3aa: CASSQLPGGPDEKLFF

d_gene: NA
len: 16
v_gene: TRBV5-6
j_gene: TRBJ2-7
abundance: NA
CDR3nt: TGTGCCAGCAGCTTCGACACAGGTTACTATACCTACGAGCAGTACTTC
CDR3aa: CASSFDTGYYTYEQYF

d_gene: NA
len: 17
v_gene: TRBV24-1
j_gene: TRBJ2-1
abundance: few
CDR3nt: TGTGCCACCAGTGATATCGGGGACGCGAGCTCCTACAATGAGCAGTTCTTC
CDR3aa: CATSDIGDASSYNEQFF

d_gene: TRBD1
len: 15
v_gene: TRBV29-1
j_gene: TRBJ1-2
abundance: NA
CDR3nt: TGCAGCGTTCCCCGGGGACAGGGAGCTAACTATGGCTACACCTTC
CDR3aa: CSVPRGQGANYGYTF

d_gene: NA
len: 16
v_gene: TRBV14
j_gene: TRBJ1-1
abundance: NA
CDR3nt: TGTGCCAGCAGCCAAGAAAGGAACAACATGAACACTGAAGCTTTCTTT
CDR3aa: CASSQERNNMNTEAFF

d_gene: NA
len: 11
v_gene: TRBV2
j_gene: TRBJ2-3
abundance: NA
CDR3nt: TGTGCCAGACAGGGCACAGATACGCAGTATTTT
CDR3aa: CARQGTDTQYF

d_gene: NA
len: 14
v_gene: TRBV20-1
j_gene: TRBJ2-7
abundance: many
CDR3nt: TGCAGTGCCAGGGACGGGGCGGTTGATTACGAGCAGTACTTC
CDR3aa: CSARDGAVDYEQYF

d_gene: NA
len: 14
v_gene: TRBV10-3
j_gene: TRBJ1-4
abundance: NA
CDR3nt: TGTGCCATCGATTCACCGGGAGACAATGAAAAACTGTTTTTT
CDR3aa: CAIDSPGDNEKLFF

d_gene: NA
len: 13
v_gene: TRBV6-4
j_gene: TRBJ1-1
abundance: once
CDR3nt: TGTGCCAGCAGTGACTTTCCTGGGACAACACCTTTCTTT
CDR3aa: CASSDFPGTTPFF

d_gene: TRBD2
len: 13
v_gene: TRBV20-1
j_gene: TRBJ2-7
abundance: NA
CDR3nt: TGCAGTGCTAGCGGGAGGGCCAGCGGGGAGCAGTACTTC
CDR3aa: CSASGRASGEQYF

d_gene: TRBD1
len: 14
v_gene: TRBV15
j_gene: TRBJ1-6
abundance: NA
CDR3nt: TGTGCCACCAGCAGTCAGGGGGAAAGATCACCCCTCCACTTT
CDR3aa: CATSSQGERSPLHF

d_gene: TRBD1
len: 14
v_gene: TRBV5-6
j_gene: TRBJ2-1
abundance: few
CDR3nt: TGTGCCAGCAGCTTGGGACAGGGGTTGAATGAGCAGTTCTTC
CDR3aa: CASSLGQGLNEQFF